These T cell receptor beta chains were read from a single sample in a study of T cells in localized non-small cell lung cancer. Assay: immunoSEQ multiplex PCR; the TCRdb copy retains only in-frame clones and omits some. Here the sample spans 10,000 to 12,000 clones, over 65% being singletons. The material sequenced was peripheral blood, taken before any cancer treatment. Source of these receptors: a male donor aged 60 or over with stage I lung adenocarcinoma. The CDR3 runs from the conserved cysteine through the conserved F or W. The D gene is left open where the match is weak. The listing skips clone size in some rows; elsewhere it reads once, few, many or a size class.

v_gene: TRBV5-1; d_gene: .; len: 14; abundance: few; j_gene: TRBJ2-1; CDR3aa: CASSPDRTYNEQFF; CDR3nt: TGCGCCAGCAGCCCAGACAGGACCTACAATGAGCAGTTCTTC
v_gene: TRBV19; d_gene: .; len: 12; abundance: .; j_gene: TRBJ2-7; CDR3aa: CASGTLSYEQYF; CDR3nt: TGTGCCAGCGGGACACTCTCCTACGAGCAGTACTTC
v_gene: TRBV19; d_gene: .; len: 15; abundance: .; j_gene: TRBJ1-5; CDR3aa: CASSIGGASNQPQHF; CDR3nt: TGTGCCAGTAGTATAGGAGGGGCGAGCAATCAGCCCCAGCATTTT
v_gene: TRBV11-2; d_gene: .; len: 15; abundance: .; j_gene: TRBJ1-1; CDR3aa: CASSLDLFGNTEAFF; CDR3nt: TGTGCCAGCAGCTTAGACCTCTTCGGGAACACTGAAGCTTTCTTT
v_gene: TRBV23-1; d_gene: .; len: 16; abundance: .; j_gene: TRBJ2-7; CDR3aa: CASSREPSSGYYEQYF; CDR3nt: TGCGCCAGCAGTCGTGAACCCTCCAGCGGTTACTACGAGCAGTACTTC
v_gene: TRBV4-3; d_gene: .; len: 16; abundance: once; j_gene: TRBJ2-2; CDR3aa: CASSQVGGANTGELFF; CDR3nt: TGCGCCAGCAGCCAAGTCGGGGGCGCGAACACCGGGGAGCTGTTTTTT
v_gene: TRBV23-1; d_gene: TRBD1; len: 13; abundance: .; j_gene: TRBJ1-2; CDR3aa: CASSSGQDEGYTF; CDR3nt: TGCGCCAGCAGTAGCGGACAGGACGAGGGCTACACCTTC
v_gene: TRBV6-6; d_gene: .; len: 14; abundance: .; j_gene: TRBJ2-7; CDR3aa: CASSSITGSAEQYF; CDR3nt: TGTGCCAGCAGTTCCATTACAGGGTCGGCCGAGCAGTACTTC
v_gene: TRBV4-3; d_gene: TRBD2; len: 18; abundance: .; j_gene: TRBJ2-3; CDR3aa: CASSPQGLAGGRTDTQYF; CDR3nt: TGCGCCAGCAGCCCCCAGGGACTAGCGGGGGGCCGCACAGATACGCAGTATTTT
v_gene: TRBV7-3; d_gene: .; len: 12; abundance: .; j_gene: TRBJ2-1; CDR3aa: CASSLLGGEQFF; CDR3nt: TGTGCCAGCAGCCTCCTTGGGGGTGAGCAGTTCTTC
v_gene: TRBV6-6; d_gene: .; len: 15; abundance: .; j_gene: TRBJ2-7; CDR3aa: CASRRPTDSSYEQYF; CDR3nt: TGTGCCAGCAGACGCCCGACAGATAGCTCCTACGAGCAGTACTTC
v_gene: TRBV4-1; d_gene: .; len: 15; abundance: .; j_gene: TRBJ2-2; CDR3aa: CASSLLRGNTGELFF; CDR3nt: TGCGCCAGCAGCCTATTGCGGGGGAACACCGGGGAGCTGTTTTTT
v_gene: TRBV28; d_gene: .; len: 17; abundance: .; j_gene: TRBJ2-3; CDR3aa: CASSLFLIREATDTQYF; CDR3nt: TGTGCCAGCAGTTTATTCCTCATCAGGGAAGCCACAGATACGCAGTATTTT
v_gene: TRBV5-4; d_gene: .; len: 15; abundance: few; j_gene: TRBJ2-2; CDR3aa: CASSQGTTNTGELFF; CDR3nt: TGTGCCAGCAGCCAGGGGACAACGAACACCGGGGAGCTGTTTTTT
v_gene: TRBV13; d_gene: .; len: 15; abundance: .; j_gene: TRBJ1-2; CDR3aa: CASSLGLQTDYGYTF; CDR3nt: TGTGCCAGCAGCTTAGGTCTTCAAACGGACTATGGCTACACCTTC
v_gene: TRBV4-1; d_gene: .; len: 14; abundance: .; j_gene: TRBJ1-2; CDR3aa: CASSQPDRRYGYTF; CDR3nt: TGCGCCAGCAGCCAACCCGACAGGCGGTATGGCTACACCTTC
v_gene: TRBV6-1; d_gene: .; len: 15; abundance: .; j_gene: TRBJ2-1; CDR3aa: CASREPGLGTNEQFF; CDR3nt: TGTGCCAGCAGGGAACCGGGTCTGGGTACCAATGAGCAGTTCTTC
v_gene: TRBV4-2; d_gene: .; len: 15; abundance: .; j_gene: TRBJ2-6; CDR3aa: CASSQDGSGANVLTF; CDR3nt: TGTGCCAGCAGCCAAGATGGCTCTGGGGCCAACGTCCTGACTTTC
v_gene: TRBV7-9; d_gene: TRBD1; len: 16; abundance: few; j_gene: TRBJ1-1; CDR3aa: CASSWDAGTGGTEAFF; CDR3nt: TGTGCCAGCAGCTGGGACGCCGGGACAGGGGGCACTGAAGCTTTCTTT
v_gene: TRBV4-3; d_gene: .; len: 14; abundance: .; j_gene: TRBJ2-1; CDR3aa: CASSQGGLFNEQFF; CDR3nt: TGCGCCAGCAGCCAAGGGGGACTCTTCAATGAGCAGTTCTTC
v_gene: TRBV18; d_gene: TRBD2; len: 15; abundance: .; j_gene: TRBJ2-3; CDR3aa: CASSPLAGTTDTQYF; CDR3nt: TGTGCCAGCTCACCTCTAGCGGGGACGACAGATACGCAGTATTTT